This T cell receptor beta chain was identified during a study of regulatory dendritic cells for organ transplantation. Germline values: CDR1 MNHEY, CDR2 SMNVEV (reference sequence). Trimming removed 5 bases from V and 2 bases from J; junction bases left unmatched: 4. This CDR3 spans 16 amino acids. Whole-study results and caveats: Regulatory dendritic cells appeared to expand memory CD8+ clones less than mature ones. Naive T cells showed high diversity, memory cells less, memory CD8+ least. The most alloreactive TCR clonotypes were found in resting memory CD8+ cells.

Memory T cells were CD45RO+, naive were CD45RA+, sorted by FACS. The repertoire was sequenced with immunoSEQ multiplex PCR; TCRdb's copy has only in-frame clones and lacks some. The sample records around 29,000 clones, roughly 84% being singletons. Regarding this clone: Its target is not known.

The gene calls are TRBV27 and TRBJ2-3; 13 positions agree with TRBD2. Sequenced input: naive CD8+ T cells from blood. Subset here: CD45RA+ naive T cells. The TCR was taken from a human donor in good health. CDR3 nucleotide sequence: TGTGCCAGCAGTGAACTAGCGGGGGGGCCCACAGATACGCAGTATTTT. This sequence encodes CASSELAGGPTDTQYF.